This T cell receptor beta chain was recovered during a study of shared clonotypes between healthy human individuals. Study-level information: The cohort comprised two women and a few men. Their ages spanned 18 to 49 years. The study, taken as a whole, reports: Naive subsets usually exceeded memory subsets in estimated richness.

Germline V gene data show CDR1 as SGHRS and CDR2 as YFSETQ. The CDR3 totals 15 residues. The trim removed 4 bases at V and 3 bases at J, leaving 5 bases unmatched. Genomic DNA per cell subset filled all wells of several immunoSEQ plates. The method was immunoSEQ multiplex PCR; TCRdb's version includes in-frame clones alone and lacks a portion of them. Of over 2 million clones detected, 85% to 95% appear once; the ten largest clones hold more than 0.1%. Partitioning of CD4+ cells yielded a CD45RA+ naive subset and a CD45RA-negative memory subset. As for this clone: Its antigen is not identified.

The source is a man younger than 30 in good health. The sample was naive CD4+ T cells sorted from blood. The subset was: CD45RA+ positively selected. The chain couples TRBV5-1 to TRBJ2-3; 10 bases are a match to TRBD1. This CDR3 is CASSRDRGDTDTQYF. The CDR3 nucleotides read TGCGCCAGCAGCCGGGACAGGGGTGATACAGATACGCAGTATTTT.